These 23 T cell receptor beta chains were all obtained from the same sample, sequenced in a study of T cell responses to AZD1222 COVID-19 vaccine. Produced via immunoSEQ multiplex PCR; TCRdb's table is partial and in-frame only. The sample shows about 120,000 clones, over 85% of them seen only once. The sample consisted of peripheral blood, taken on day 0 of AZD1222 vaccination. The receptor set was obtained from an adult in good health.

J is TRBJ2-7 and V is TRBV2, with 7 bases aligning to TRBD2. CDR3 size: 14 residues. The germline CDR1 and CDR2 sequences are SNHLY and FYNNEI. Trimming removed 6 bases from V and 3 bases from J; junction bases left unmatched: 8. In nucleotides, the CDR3 is TGTGCCAGCAGCTGGGGGGGGTCAGTCTACGAGCAGTACTTC. Its protein product is CASSWGGSVYEQYF.

The rearrangement uses TRBV19 and TRBJ2-7, with no clear D. The CDR3 runs to 13 residues. The germline CDR1 and CDR2 sequences are LNHDA and SQIVND (reference sequence). Trimming pared 6 bases from V and 5 bases from J, leaving 14 bases between. The CDR3 spells CASRNGQMDEQYF. The CDR3 coding sequence is TGTGCCAGTAGGAATGGCCAAATGGACGAGCAGTACTTC.

The chain combines TRBV5-1 with TRBJ2-3, with 12 bases that match TRBD2. The V and J ends lost 1 base and 4 bases, in that order; junction bases with no gene match: 1. The CDR3 extends over 15 amino acids. Germline V gives CDR1 SGHRS, CDR2 YFSETQ. CDR3 protein: CASSLSSGRADTQYF. CDR3 in DNA: TGCGCCAGCAGCTTGTCTAGCGGGAGGGCAGATACGCAGTATTTT. Full variable domain (rest looked up from reference TRBV5-1 and TRBJ2-3): KAGVTQTPRYLIKTRGQQVTLSCSPISGHRSVSWYQQTPGQGLQFLFEYFSETQRNKGNFPGRFSGRQFSNSRSEMNVSTLELGDSALYLCASSLSSGRADTQYFGPGTRLTVL.

This sequence joins TRBV7-9 and TRBJ2-7; D unresolved. The CDR3 loop spans 14 amino acids. V was clipped by 4 bases and J by 1 base, with 11 bases between them. Germline lookup yields CDR1 SEHNR and CDR2 FQNEAQ (reference sequence). The CDR3 reads CASSWAADSYEQYF. The CDR3 DNA follows: TGTGCCAGCAGCTGGGCGGCGGATTCCTACGAGCAGTACTTC.

The chain uses TRBV9 and TRBJ1-3; maybe TRBD1 (5 bases). The V end lost 3 bases, the J end lost 4 bases, and 17 bases lay between the germline ends. The CDR3 is 16 residues long. Germline CDR1 reads SGDLS; CDR2 reads YYNGEE. The CDR3 region is CASSAQGRMVGNTIYF. The CDR3 nucleotides are TGTGCCAGCAGCGCTCAGGGTCGCATGGTAGGAAACACCATATATTTT.

The count of this clone is one. The V call is TRBV5-1, the J call TRBJ2-7; tentatively, D is TRBD1 (7 bases). CDR3 length equals 15 residues. Germline values: CDR1 SGHRS, CDR2 YFSETQ. Deletions cut 4 bases from V and 3 bases from J, with 17 bases between. The CDR3: CASSLEQGTVYEQYF. In nucleotides, the CDR3 is TGCGCCAGCAGCCTGGAACAGGGGACTGTCTACGAGCAGTACTTC.

This clone turned up a few times. J is TRBJ1-6 and V is TRBV5-1; 12 nucleotides agree with TRBD1. V dropped 4 bases and J dropped 7; count of bases not matched to a gene: 3. The CDR3 is 15 residues long. CDR1 is SGHRS, CDR2 YFSETQ, per germline. This chain's CDR3 is CASSAGQGANSPLHF. CDR3 sequence (DNA): TGCGCCAGCAGCGCGGGACAGGGGGCGAATTCACCCCTCCACTTT. The whole variable domain, remainder taken from reference TRBV5-1 and TRBJ1-6, is KAGVTQTPRYLIKTRGQQVTLSCSPISGHRSVSWYQQTPGQGLQFLFEYFSETQRNKGNFPGRFSGRQFSNSRSEMNVSTLELGDSALYLCASSAGQGANSPLHFGNGTRLTVT.

V usage is TRBV6-5 and J usage is TRBJ2-1; perhaps TRBD1 as D (6 bases). CDR1 is MNHEY, CDR2 SVGAGI, per germline. V dropped 0 bases and J dropped 2 bases, with 8 bases sitting between them. This CDR3 spans 15 amino acids. In DNA form, the CDR3 reads TGTGCCAGCAGTTACTCCGGACAGCCCTACAATGAGCAGTTCTTC. It translates to CASSYSGQPYNEQFF.

Notes on this clone: This sample includes further DNA sequences coding for the same CDR3. The chain couples TRBV30 to TRBJ1-5; no clear D gene. V was pared by 0 bases and J by 0 bases, with 3 bases between. Germline values: CDR1 GTSNPN, CDR2 SVGIG (reference sequence). The CDR3 spans 13 residues. The CDR3 DNA sequence: TGTGCCTGGAGTGTTGGTAGCAATCAGCCCCAGCATTTT. It yields the protein CAWSVGSNQPQHF.

CDR3 sequence reads: CASSLEQGANYGYTF. The CDR3 DNA reads as TGTGCCAGCAGCTTAGAGCAGGGGGCTAACTATGGCTACACCTTC. The chain is built from TRBV11-2 and TRBJ1-2; 7 nucleotides line up with TRBD1. CDR1 and CDR2 from the germline V gene are SGHAT and FQNNGV. CDR3 length: 15 amino acids. The ends lost 0 bases at V and 0 bases at J; junction bases unmatched: 1.

The rearrangement uses TRBV11-2 and TRBJ2-7; D is unclear. The CDR3 totals 15 residues. CDR1 and CDR2 from the germline V gene are SGHAT and FQNNGV. Trimming left V 0 bases short and J 4 bases short, with 13 bases between. CDR3 sequence reads: CASSLDDPGWYEQYF. The CDR3 DNA follows: TGTGCCAGCAGCTTAGATGACCCGGGTTGGTACGAGCAGTACTTC.

The chain is built from TRBV5-4 and TRBJ2-3, with 7 bases aligning to TRBD1. Germline V gene data show CDR1 as SGHNT and CDR2 as YYREEE (reference sequence). The CDR3 spans 17 residues. The J segment lost 1 base and the V segment lost 1 base, leaving 9 bases of the junction unmatched. This chain's CDR3 is CASSLPPQGYGTDTQYF. CDR3 nucleotide sequence: TGTGCCAGCAGCTTGCCCCCACAGGGGTATGGCACAGATACGCAGTATTTT.

The chain couples TRBV6-6 to TRBJ1-1; D ambiguous. V shed 5 bases and J shed 4 bases, with 23 bases lying between them. The CDR3 loop spans 17 amino acids. The germline V gene has CDR1 MNHNY and CDR2 SVGAGI (reference sequence). This CDR3 reads CASSPQLLNYLGTEAFF. CDR3 nucleotides: TGTGCCAGCAGTCCGCAACTCCTTAACTATCTGGGCACTGAAGCTTTCTTT.

V usage is TRBV6-5 and J usage is TRBJ2-7, with no clear D. The CDR3 spans 12 residues. Germline V lookup: CDR1 MNHEY, CDR2 SVGAGI. Deletions cut 2 bases from V and 5 bases from J, with 7 bases between. The chain's CDR3 is CASSYPEHEQYF. The CDR3 DNA follows: TGTGCCAGCAGTTACCCCGAACACGAGCAGTACTTC.

The gene calls are TRBV7-9 and TRBJ2-2; D ambiguous. The CDR3 is 15 residues long. Germline loops: CDR1 SEHNR, CDR2 FQNEAQ (reference sequence). The ends were cut back, 2 bases at V and 3 bases at J, with 10 bases in the middle. For the CDR3, the DNA is TGTGCCAGCAGCTTATTACAGATGGACACCGGGGAGCTGTTTTTT. Encoded protein: CASSLLQMDTGELFF.

The V call is TRBV5-1, the J call TRBJ1-2; a weak D match, TRBD1 (6 bases). CDR3 length equals 15 residues. Germline CDR1 and CDR2: SGHRS and YFSETQ. Trimming removed 0 bases from V and 4 bases from J, with 13 bases in between. CDR3 nucleotide sequence: TGCGCCAGCAGCTTGGCCACAGGGCGCGGCTATGGCTACACCTTC. Its protein product is CASSLATGRGYGYTF.

This chain links TRBV4-1 with TRBJ2-7; weak D call: TRBD1 (5 bases). The CDR3 is 16 residues long. From germline, CDR1 is MGHRA and CDR2 YSYEKL. Trimming pared 0 bases from V and 0 bases from J, leaving 12 bases between. The CDR3 loop is CASSQETAIRSYEQYF. CDR3 coding DNA: TGCGCCAGCAGCCAAGAGACAGCGATACGCTCCTACGAGCAGTACTTC.

The chain links TRBV2 to TRBJ2-7; D possibly corresponds to TRBD1 (6 bases). Deletions cut 6 bases from V and 0 bases from J, with 18 bases between. Per the germline V gene, CDR1 is SNHLY and CDR2 is FYNNEI. The CDR3 extends over 16 amino acids. The CDR3 DNA follows: TGTGCCAGCAGCGGCATACAGGGTCCCGGCTCCTACGAGCAGTACTTC. Translated: CASSGIQGPGSYEQYF.

The rearrangement joins TRBV10-3 to TRBJ2-7; 7 bases align to TRBD1. The CDR3 is 18 amino acids. The germline gives CDR1 ENHRY, CDR2 SYGVKD. Unmatched junction bases numbered 13, after V lost 2 bases and J lost 0 bases. This CDR3 reads CAISEGLSRGQSSYEQYF. The CDR3, as DNA: TGTGCCATCAGTGAGGGCCTATCCAGGGGACAGAGCTCCTACGAGCAGTACTTC.

The V call is TRBV27, the J call TRBJ1-5; a possible D gene is TRBD1 (5 bases). Looked up from germline, CDR1 is MNHEY and CDR2 is SMNVEV (reference sequence). Trimming shortened V by 3 bases and J by 1 base, and 7 bases separated the two germline ends. This CDR3 is 14 amino acids long. CDR3 loop: CASSFWGSNQPQHF. The CDR3, as DNA: TGTGCCAGCAGTTTTTGGGGGAGCAATCAGCCCCAGCATTTT.

The chain joins TRBV7-9 to TRBJ1-1; unclear D gene. Germline V gene lookup returns CDR1 SEHNR and CDR2 FQNEAQ (reference sequence). V was trimmed by 7 bases and J by 6 bases, leaving 15 bases between them. This CDR3 has 13 amino acids. CDR3 in DNA: TGTGCCAGCATCCCCCTCGGTGGGGCTGAAGCTTTCTTT. Translated: CASIPLGGAEAFF.

The chain has TRBV2 and TRBJ1-6; D possibly corresponds to TRBD1 (5 bases). Germline V gene sequence: CDR1 SNHLY, CDR2 FYNNEI. The CDR3 contains 14 residues. Trimming stripped 8 bases from V and 7 bases from J, with 15 bases between. The CDR3 bases are TGTGCCAGCCGTCGAGGGGCGGAAAATTCACCCCTCCACTTT. This codes for CASRRGAENSPLHF.

This sequence joins TRBV6-5 and TRBJ1-4; D uncertain. The CDR3 has 14 amino acids. The V gene lost 2 bases and the J gene lost 2 bases, with 6 bases spanning the gap. Germline-derived CDR1 and CDR2 are MNHEY and SVGAGI. CDR3 coding DNA: TGTGCCAGCAGTTACGGCAGCACTAATGAAAAACTGTTTTTT. Residues: CASSYGSTNEKLFF.